These T cell receptor beta chains were read from a single sample in a study of tumor-infiltrating lymphocytes in primary liver carcinoma. TCRdb independently ran MiXCR on the multiplex PCR reads; one entry per CDR3 protein. The data show 95,000 to 100,000 distinct CDR3 sequences, with around two thirds seen just once and roughly an eighth held by the top ten. Sequencing used liver tumor tissue from sampling region 2. The source is a woman in her sixties with primary liver carcinoma and hepatitis B virus infection. Each CDR3 is given with its conserved first and last residue. D genes are given only for firm matches. Clone sizes are given selectively: once, few, many, or a class where the clone is expanded.

>TRBD2|TRBJ2-7|TRBV6-1|NA
CTSSLVGGLEQYF
TGTACCAGTTCACTAGTGGGAGGGCTTGAGCAGTACTTC
>NA|TRBJ2-1|TRBV11-2|NA
CASSLDVSLLNEQFF
TGTGCCAGCAGCTTAGATGTGAGTCTCCTCAATGAGCAATTCTTC
>NA|TRBJ2-7|TRBV12-5|NA
CASGGMYF
TGTGCTAGTGGTGGGATGTACTTC
>NA|TRBJ2-5|TRBV6-1|many
CASRSPGPETQYF
TGTGCCAGCAGAAGCCCGGGGCCAGAGACCCAGTACTTC
>TRBD2|TRBJ2-3|TRBV10-3|many
CAKTGTSGSGISTDTQYF
TGTGCCAAGACCGGGACTAGCGGGAGCGGTATTAGCACAGATACGCAGTATTTT
>NA|TRBJ2-5|TRBV29-1|NA
CSVEGGKGEQETQYF
TGTAGTGTTGAAGGGGGGAAAGGGGAACAAGAGACCCAGTACTTC
>NA|TRBJ1-5|TRBV10-2|NA
CAGRRDREDQPQHF
TGCGCCGGCAGACGGGATAGGGAAGATCAGCCCCAGCATTTT
>NA|TRBJ1-1|TRBV5-1|NA
CASSAGGGRNTEALF
TGCGCCAGCAGCGCCGGGGGAGGGAGGAACACTGAAGCTCTCTTT
>NA|TRBJ2-1|TRBV5-1|NA
CTSSLVASGTQLLFF
NA
>NA|TRBJ1-6|TRBV4-1|NA
CVSSQVRDSPLHF
TGCGTGAGCAGCCAAGTAAGGGATTCACCCCTCCACTTT
>NA|TRBJ2-2|TRBV11-3|NA
CVSSLDSAGSNTGELFF
TGTGTCAGCAGCTTAGACAGCGCTGGTTCGAACACCGGGGAGCTGTTTTTT
>NA|TRBJ2-1|TRBV11-3|NA
CASSVGGYNEQFF
TGTGCCAGCAGTGTCGGAGGTTACAATGAGCAGTTCTTC
>NA|TRBJ2-2|TRBV29-1|NA
CSAAAGLGSGQLFF
TGCAGCGCCGCCGCCGGGCTTGGCTCCGGGCAGCTGTTTTTT
>TRBD1|TRBJ2-1|TRBV4-2|few
CASSPRDRVNEQSF
TGTGCCAGCAGTCCTCGGGACAGGGTCAATGAGCAGTCCTTC
>NA|TRBJ1-5|TRBV7-9|few
CASSLGLDQPQHF
TGTGCCAGCAGCTTAGGCCTGGATCAGCCCCAGCATTTT
>NA|TRBJ2-3|TRBV4-1|NA
CASSHGLLSTDTQYF
TGCGCCAGCAGCCATGGGCTACTAAGCACAGATACGCAGTATTTT
>NA|TRBJ2-7|TRBV12-3/TRBV12-4|NA
CASTSRVHEQYF
TGTGCCAGCACTTCAAGGGTCCACGAGCAGTACTTC
>NA|TRBJ2-3|TRBV11-2|NA
CACSRTGNSYEQYF
TGTGCCTGCAGCAGAACAGGGAATAGCTACGAGCAGTACTTT
>NA|TRBJ2-5|TRBV29-1|many
CSAPPDQETQYF
TGCAGCGCCCCCCCGGACCAAGAGACCCAGTACTTC
>TRBD2|TRBJ2-1|TRBV6-5|NA
CASSQPRLAGSYNGQFF
TGTGCCAGCAGTCAACCCAGATTAGCGGGGTCCTACAATGGGCAGTTCTTC
>NA|TRBJ1-2|TRBV29-1|NA
CSVGEGGWNGYTF
TGCAGCGTTGGAGAAGGGGGGTGGAATGGCTACACCTTC
>TRBD2|TRBJ2-1|TRBV28|many
CASSSLGRETYNEQFF
TGTGCCAGCAGTTCCCTAGGGCGGGAGACTTACAATGAGCAGTTCTTC
>TRBD1|TRBJ2-3|TRBV6-6|many
CASSYGTGQTSTDTQYF
TGTGCCAGCAGTTACGGGACAGGACAGACTAGCACAGATACGCAGTATTTT
>TRBD1|TRBJ2-2|TRBV12-3/TRBV12-4|NA
CISTGDRITGELFF
TGTATCAGTACAGGGGACCGTATAACCGGGGAGCTGTTTTTT
>NA|TRBJ2-2|TRBV24-1|NA
CATSGGAANTGELFF
TGTGCCACCTCAGGTGGGGCCGCGAACACCGGGGAGCTGTTTTTT
>NA|TRBJ1-5|TRBV6-1|NA
CANGTHNNQPQHF
TGTGCCAACGGAACGCATAACAATCAGCCCCAGCATTTT
>TRBD2|TRBJ2-3|TRBV11-3|NA
CASRLLPLAGDTLYF
TGTGCCAGCAGATTACTTCCATTAGCGGGTGATACGCTGTATTTT
>TRBD2|TRBJ2-5|TRBV28|few
CASSPIGTSGRVETQYF
TGTGCCAGCAGTCCGATAGGGACTAGCGGGAGGGTGGAGACCCAGTACTTC
>NA|TRBJ1-6|TRBV6-5|once
CASSQSMGVGDNRPLHF
TGTGCCAGCAGTCAGAGTATGGGCGTTGGGGATAATCGACCCCTCCACTTC
>NA|TRBJ1-5|TRBV12-3/TRBV12-4|NA
CASSLRFSNQSQHF
TGTGCCAGCAGTTTGAGATTTAGCAATCAGTCCCAGCATTTT
>TRBD1|TRBJ2-7|TRBV12-3/TRBV12-4|NA
CGSSQIQGAAQYF
TGTGGCAGCAGCCAAATACAGGGGGCTGCGCAGTACTTC
>NA|TRBJ2-1|TRBV6-6|NA
CTSKERISLNEQFF
TGTACCAGCAAGGAGCGGATATCTCTCAATGAGCAGTTCTTC
>TRBD2|TRBJ2-2|TRBV11-1|NA
CASSPLSAGGAGGLFF
TGTGCCAGCAGCCCCTTAAGTGCGGGAGGGGCCGGGGGGTTGTTTTTT
>NA|TRBJ2-2|TRBV4-2|NA
CASSQATGGNTGELFF
TGTGCCAGCAGCCAAGCGACTGGCGGTAACACCGGGGAGCTATTTTTT
>TRBD2|TRBJ2-1|TRBV11-2|NA
CASKWTSGAEPFF
TGTGCCAGCAAATGGACTAGCGGGGCAGAGCCGTTCTTC
>NA|TRBJ2-1|TRBV10-1|NA
CVSSESTSGYNEQFF
TGCGTCAGCAGTGAGTCGACTAGTGGGTACAATGAGCAGTTCTTC
>TRBD2|TRBJ2-1|TRBV11-2|NA
CASSLLAGKGDQFF
TGTGCCAGCAGCCTACTAGCGGGGAAAGGGGACCAGTTCTTC
>NA|TRBJ1-2|TRBV29-1|NA
CIADLRAQGFLNCGYTF
TGCATCGCCGATCTCCGGGCCCAGGGATTTTTAAACTGTGGATACACCTTC
>TRBD1|TRBJ2-7|TRBV11-3|NA
CASSTGANSYEQYF
TGTGCCAGTAGCACAGGGGCAAACTCCTACGAGCAATACTTC
>NA|TRBJ2-2|TRBV4-2|NA
CASSRQVCANTGELFF
TGTGCCAGCAGCCGCCAGGTCTGCGCGAACACCGGGGAGTTGTTTTTT
>TRBD1|TRBJ2-5|TRBV29-1|NA
CSLEGGTGEYETQYF
TGCAGCCTTGAAGGGGGGACAGGGGAATACGAGACCCAGTACTTC
>NA|TRBJ2-3|TRBV5-5|many
CASSLGQLTDTQYF
TGTGCCAGCAGCTTGGGACAACTCACAGATACGCAGTATTTT
>NA|TRBJ2-6|TRBV9|NA
CASSVGVGKNSGANVLTF
TGTGCCAGCAGCGTAGGTGTCGGTAAAAATTCTGGGGCCAACGTCCTGACTTTC
>TRBD2|TRBJ2-7|TRBV10-2|NA
CANIPWGSGRNGATYEQYF
TGCGCCAACATTCCTTGGGGTAGCGGGAGGAACGGGGCGACCTACGAGCAGTACTTC
>NA|TRBJ2-7|TRBV11-2|NA
CASNPRAGHEDEQYF
TGTGCCAGCAACCCCCGGGCGGGACATGAGGACGAACAGTACTTC
>NA|TRBJ2-3|TRBV5-6|once
CPSSQRAITDTQYF
TGTCCCAGCAGCCAGAGGGCGATTACTGATACGCAGTATTTT
>NA|TRBJ1-2|TRBV10-2|NA
CASRRWGAADYGYTF
TGCGCCAGCAGGCGATGGGGGGCCGCCGACTATGGCTACACCTTC
>TRBD2|TRBJ2-5|TRBV11-2|NA
CTSSYSSGSGREIQYF
TGTACCAGCAGCTACTCCAGTGGTAGCGGGAGAGAGATCCAGTACTTC
>TRBD1|TRBJ1-2|TRBV6-5|NA
CASTTGTGLYGYTF
TGTGCCAGTACTACCGGGACAGGCCTGTATGGCTACACCTTC
>NA|TRBJ2-3|TRBV11-2|once
CASSPNRGSLLGDTQYF
TGTGCCAGCAGCCCGAATCGTGGGAGCTTGTTAGGAGATACGCAGTATTTC
>NA|TRBJ1-2|TRBV28|NA
CASSFVGPNYAYTF
TGTGCCAGCAGTTTCGTTGGGCCCAACTATGCCTACACCTTC
>TRBD1|TRBJ2-7|TRBV29-1|NA
CRVVGQGIHEQYF
TGCAGAGTGGTGGGACAGGGTATCCACGAGCAGTACTTC
>TRBD2|TRBJ2-1|TRBV11-2|NA
CASNLRTRGYNEQFF
TGTGCCAGCAACTTAAGGACTAGAGGTTACAATGAGCAGTTCTTC
>NA|TRBJ2-7|TRBV11-2|NA
CANSYGGRTSGSEQYF
TGTGCCAACAGCTACGGCGGCAGGACCTCTGGAAGCGAGCAGTACTTC